This T cell receptor beta chain was found in a study of cytomegalovirus exposure and HLA in healthy donors. Overall study results and limits: TCR sequences were mostly rare, though some public TCRs occurred in many donors. CMV serostatus was the only recorded immune exposure for donors.

Amplification used 60 Vbeta primers and 13 Jbeta primers. Per the study methods: In a later analysis, of 80 million to 90 million unique beta chains, roughly 10 million appeared in at least two donors. Repertoires were generated with immunoSEQ multiplex PCR, while TCRdb's copy carries only in-frame clones and drops some. Clone size and V and J calls were adopted from that table, with D and trimming inferred from the DNA. The data contain 30,000 to 40,000 clones, around 84% of them singletons. The trim removed 5 bases at V and 3 bases at J, leaving 4 bases unmatched. The CDR3 sequence is 16 residues long. Per the germline V gene, CDR1 is SGHTA and CDR2 is FQGNSA. With respect to this clone: The antigen remains undetermined.

Material: PBMCs. This TCR was recovered from a woman aged 18-29 years in good health and CMV-seronegative. The chain employs TRBV7-2 and TRBJ2-1, with 13 bases lining up with TRBD2. CDR3 sequence (DNA): TGTGCCAGCAGCCGACTAGCGGGAGGCTACTACAATGAGCAGTTCTTC. Amino acids: CASSRLAGGYYNEQFF.